This entry is about one T cell receptor beta chain. The antigen it binds to is not known. No base qualities exist here, and no much larger clone lies one base off it. The data were taken from a study of T cells in Graves' hyperthyroidism and ophthalmopathy (dated by TCRdb to between 2018 and 2021). For the wider study: Peripheral blood samples were taken at the time of initial diagnosis, prior to any treatment. A discovery cohort of 95 to 100 patients, about 43 with Graves' ophthalmopathy and about 60 with stable Graves' hyperthyroidism, was used to find distinguishing TCR V-J signatures. Prospective prediction of ophthalmopathy was tested in an independent validation cohort of fewer than 20 hyperthyroidism patients and around 16 patients who later progressed to ophthalmopathy. The approximately 98 discovery patients were randomly divided into training and test sets at a 7:3 ratio. In roughly six Graves' hyperthyroidism patients, the study also compared T-cell repertoires from thyroid tissue with T-cell repertoires from blood. Following sampling, methimazole starting at 30 mg daily was given to hyperthyroidism patients, and high-dose intravenous methylprednisolone was given to ophthalmopathy patients. TCR Vbeta CDR3 sequencing of 130 to 150 peripheral blood samples (fewer than 45 ophthalmopathy, around 80 hyperthyroidism and roughly 17 progressor patients) is reported in the paper.

The full study reports these points: No statistical method was used to fix the sample size in advance, and group allocation was not hidden from the investigators. A model built on a 13 V-J signature distinguished ophthalmopathy from stable hyperthyroidism, reaching 85% to 90% sensitivity and about 81% specificity in cross-validation and 80%/75% in testing. Most expanded thyroid clonotypes (frequency above 0.001) were also detected in blood, suggesting blood repertoires may reflect thyroid immune responses. In validation, the model predicted progression to ophthalmopathy a median of about 6.5 months before onset, with roughly 70% sensitivity and nearly 75% specificity.

V sheds 0 bases and J sheds 5 bases, leaving 5 bases between their ends. Measured from the cysteine to the phenylalanine, the CDR3 is 12 residues long. Only the CDR3 part of the read is kept: 36 bases, read in frame from the first base. Sequences MNHNY (CDR1) and SVGAGI (CDR2) are obtained from the germline V gene (reference sequence). The TCR beta CDR3 regions were amplified from the RNA transcripts. A first-round RT-PCR of the TCR CDR3 used the HTBI primer set with the Qiagen OneStep RT-PCR kit. Libraries were constructed in a second round of multiplex PCR, after which size selection and purification were performed. The libraries were sequenced on an Illumina HiSeq2000 using paired-end 100 bp reads. As for the authors' bioinformatics: SOAPnuke was used to process the raw data, with reads discarded if the reads contained adapters or uncalled bases, had a mean Phred below 15, or lacked an exact constant-primer or identifier match. COPE v1.2.5 was used to merge high-quality paired reads, and clonotypes were defined as unique nucleotide sequences. Clonotypes were aligned to IMGT TRBV, TRBD and TRBJ reference segments using MiTCR v1.1. The analysis was restricted to V-J combinations with a frequency above 0.0001, which together covered just over 99% of the repertoires. A TCS score was defined as the ratio of F50 (clonal expansion) to E x V (chaos), with BLOSUM62-based TCRdist applied between CDR3 peptides within each V-J. Welch's t-statistics and random forest reduced roughly 530 V-J features to some 14, which were used in a naive Bayes classifier (R e1071). TCRdb passed the public sequencing reads through fastp at Q25 and MiXCR, retaining productive beta sequences. Rows matching on CDR3 protein sequence are summarized as one entry with the most common DNA and genes. The authors' filters were not applied to this entry. This sample lists roughly 720,000 distinct CDR3 sequences; around 15% were detected once. About 16% of the sample is held by the ten biggest clonotypes.

A patient counted as having stable Graves' hyperthyroidism if no progression to ophthalmopathy occurred over 18 months of follow-up. The hyperthyroidism patients were between 18 and 65 years old and newly diagnosed, with a disease duration of less than 2 months. Exclusion was applied to patients with uncontrolled infections, other autoimmune diseases, pregnancy or lactation. Diagnoses relied on clinical symptoms, serum thyroxine and TRAb, thyroid ultrasound and orbital computed tomography. Ficoll-Paque density gradient centrifugation was used to isolate PBMCs from 9.5 to 10 ml of fresh peripheral blood. Total RNA was extracted using Trizol reagent, and RNA quality was assessed on an Agilent 2100 Bioanalyzer.

The source of this sequence is a man aged 50 to 60 with Graves' hyperthyroidism. The chain joins TRBV6-6 to TRBJ2-7; the D gene is unclear. The sequencing sample was made of blood. In nucleotides, the sequence is TGTGCCAGCAGTTACTCGATTCACGAGCAGTACTTC. The encoded protein is CASSYSIHEQYF.